The clone carrying this TCR beta chain has only one observation. This sample is part of a study of blood T cell repertoires in COVID-19. The germline gives CDR1 SNHLY, CDR2 FYNNEI. This CDR3 is built from 13 residues. The germline V and J ends were trimmed by 9 bases and 1 base, with 12 bases remaining between them. Repertoires were generated with immunoSEQ multiplex PCR, while TCRdb's copy carries only in-frame clones and drops some. Counted here are more than 300,000 clones, approximately 90% occurring once; the ten biggest clones make up 1.2%. The age range of participants was about 18 to 90 years, with residence in about two dozen US areas.

This chain uses TRBV2 with TRBJ2-5; no reliable D call. This receptor was taken from a woman younger than 30 who had recovered from COVID-19. Sequencing input: PBMCs or T cells enriched from blood (not recorded which). CDR3 loop: CASTYLSQETQYF. CDR3 in DNA: TGTGCCAGTACTTACCTAAGCCAAGAGACCCAGTACTTC.